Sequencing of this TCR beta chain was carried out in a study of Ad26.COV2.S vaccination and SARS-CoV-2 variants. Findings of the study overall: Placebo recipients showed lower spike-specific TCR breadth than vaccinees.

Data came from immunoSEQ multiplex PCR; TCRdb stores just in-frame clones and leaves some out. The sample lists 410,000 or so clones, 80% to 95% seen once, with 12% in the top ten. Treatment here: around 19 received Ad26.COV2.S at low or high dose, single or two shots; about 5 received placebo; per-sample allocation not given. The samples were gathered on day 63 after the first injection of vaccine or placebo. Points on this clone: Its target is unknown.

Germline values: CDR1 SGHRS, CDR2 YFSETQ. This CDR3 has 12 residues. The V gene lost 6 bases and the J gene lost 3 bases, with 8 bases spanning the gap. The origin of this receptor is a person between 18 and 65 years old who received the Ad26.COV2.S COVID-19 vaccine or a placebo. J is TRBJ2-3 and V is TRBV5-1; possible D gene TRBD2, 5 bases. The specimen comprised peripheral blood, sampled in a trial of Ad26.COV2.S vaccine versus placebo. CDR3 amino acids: CASTSGTDTQYF. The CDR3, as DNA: TGCGCCAGCACCTCGGGGACAGATACGCAGTATTTT.